This T cell receptor (beta chain) stems from a study of shared clonotypes between healthy human individuals. Turning to the study itself: The donors, two women and three men, were aged 18 to 49. Broader study findings: Collection of samples was limited to blood; tissue repertoires likely differ. Estimated clonotype richness was generally higher in naive than memory subsets. The naive CD4 repertoires of a handful of donors were compared, and around 5% of clonotypes were shared.

V gave up 0 bases and J gave up 6 bases; unmatched junction bases: 8. CDR3 length: 15 amino acids. The germline CDR1 and CDR2 sequences are LGHNA and YNFKEQ. In the case of this clone: What it recognizes is unknown.

Clones were sequenced by immunoSEQ multiplex PCR, and TCRdb holds only the in-frame ones, with some missing. This sample carries a few million clones, over 85% of them seen once, and the ten largest clones take approximately 0.4%. The TCR originated in a man between 18 and 35 years old in good health. Some clones in this sample may be carry-over from other donors' samples. This chain links TRBV4-2 with TRBJ2-7; 7 nucleotides line up with TRBD2. The sequenced sample consisted of naive CD4+ T cells from PBMCs. Documented subset: CD45RA+ positively selected. The CDR3 DNA sequence: TGTGCCAGCAGCCAAGACCAGCGGGGTTCATTCGAGCAGTACTTC. This translates into CASSQDQRGSFEQYF.